This T cell receptor (beta chain) was sequenced in a study of a mutant IDH1 vaccine in newly diagnosed glioma. About the study: Antecedent treatment encompassed radiotherapy, temozolomide, or their combination; the majority received both.

Sequenced by immunoSEQ multiplex PCR; TCRdb stores in-frame clones only, minus some. This sample has some 34,000 clones, with around 90% found just once. There are 18 residues in the CDR3. Germline CDR1 LNHNV, CDR2 YYDKDF (reference sequence). Trimming took 4 bases from V and 4 from J; bases not matched to a gene: 12. This clone was detected only a few times. Its antigen is undetermined. As to time point: week 47, end of study. One vaccine dose held 300 ug of mutant IDH1 20-mer peptide and came with topical imiquimod. The study, taken as a whole, reports: Top-clonotype changes in peripheral T cells seemed unrelated to pseudoprogression.

Specimen: PBMCs, collected from a glioma patient whose treatment included an IDH1 peptide vaccine. The genes are TRBV15 and TRBJ2-1, with TRBD2 identical over 11 bases. This receptor was identified in a woman aged 35 to 49 with glioma. CDR3 sequence reads: CATSTPDGSGRVYNEQFF. DNA of the CDR3: TGTGCCACCAGCACCCCGGATGGTAGCGGGAGGGTTTACAATGAGCAGTTCTTC. Full variable domain (missing parts from reference TRBV15 and TRBJ2-1): DAMVIQNPRYQVTQFGKPVTLSCSQTLNHNVMYWYQQKSSQAPKLLFHYYDKDFNNEADTPDNFQSRRPNTSFCFLDIRSPGLGDTAMYLCATSTPDGSGRVYNEQFFGPGTRLTVL.